This T cell receptor beta chain was captured by sequencing in a study of control samples from healthy donors and cancer patients. V dropped 4 bases and J dropped 4 bases, with 10 bases sitting between them. Per the germline V gene, CDR1 is MNHEY and CDR2 is SVGAGI. The CDR3 is 13 amino acids. Clones were sequenced by immunoSEQ multiplex PCR, and TCRdb holds only the in-frame ones, with some missing. Here the sample spans some 130,000 clones, roughly 92% being singletons. The genes are TRBV6-5 and TRBJ1-1; D remains ambiguous. The sample consisted of blood. This TCR was sampled from a man between 18 and 35 years old in good health. The CDR3 reads CASSSFGPTEAFF. The DNA of the CDR3 is TGTGCCAGCAGTTCTTTTGGGCCCACTGAAGCTTTCTTT.